This T cell receptor (beta chain) was profiled in a study of T cell repertoires in cytomegalovirus infection. TCRdb re-called the reads with MiXCR, one entry per CDR3 protein. Of some 120,000 distinct CDR3 sequences in the sample, approximately 30% were seen once. In germline, CDR1 is MDHEN, CDR2 SYDVKM. With 5 bases clipped from V and 5 bases from J, the junction kept 12 bases outside the gene matches. The CDR3 sequence is 16 residues long. With respect to this clonotype: Its antigen remains unidentified.

The chain recombines TRBV28 with TRBJ2-5; 9 bases fit TRBD1. The clonotype originates from a human donor in good health (CMV status not recorded). Some clones in this sample may be carry-over from other donors' samples. Specimen: CD8+ T cells from cultured PBMCs, collected from culture after CMV antigen stimulation. The CDR3 nucleotides are TGTGCCAGCAGTCCGCTACTTGGGACAGGGTATGAGACCCAGTACTTC. Its translation: CASSPLLGTGYETQYF.